This is a list of T cell receptor beta chains from one sample in a study of blood T cell repertoires in COVID-19. Measured with immunoSEQ multiplex PCR; TCRdb has only the in-frame clones, and not every one. The sample lists about 39,000 clones, approximately 80% seen once, with roughly 14% in the top ten. Material: peripheral blood. The receptors derive from a man in his fifties with active or convalescent COVID-19. CDR3s leave out the opening cysteine and the closing phenylalanine or tryptophan. Rows may omit the clone size; those that give it use once, few, many or a size class.

j_gene | abundance | len | v_gene | CDR3aa
TRBJ1-1 | - | 12 | TRBV15 | ATSGTGANTEAF
TRBJ1-3 | - | 11 | TRBV7-2 | ASSPENGYTIY
TRBJ1-4 | once | 12 | TRBV2 | ASSEWDTDEKLF
TRBJ2-1 | - | 16 | TRBV3-1/TRBV3-2 | ASSQDRGTSQIYNEQF
TRBJ1-3 | - | 11 | TRBV5-1 | ASSLGGRNTIY
TRBJ2-2 | once | 12 | TRBV9 | ASRGRGGPGELF
TRBJ2-1 | - | 14 | TRBV18 | ASSPQGLAGYNEQF
TRBJ2-5 | once | 16 | TRBV27 | ASSPRSQRGRGQETQY
TRBJ1-4 | few | 12 | TRBV2 | ASSEGGRNEKLF
TRBJ2-4 | - | 14 | TRBV7-9 | ASSPGQGATKNIQY
TRBJ2-7 | - | 13 | TRBV9 | ASSVEAGGGYEQY
TRBJ2-2 | - | 13 | TRBV13 | ASSTYRGRTGELF
TRBJ1-2 | - | 13 | TRBV6-6 | ASSYHAKESDGYT
TRBJ1-6 | - | 14 | TRBV3-1/TRBV3-2 | ASSHPRGTPNSPLH
TRBJ2-7 | - | 11 | TRBV7-9 | ASSPGPSYEQY
TRBJ2-5 | - | 12 | TRBV5-1 | ASSSGMVRETQY
TRBJ1-2 | - | 10 | TRBV7-9 | ASRGGDYGYT
TRBJ2-2 | - | 11 | TRBV12-3/TRBV12-4 | ASSLARVGELF
TRBJ2-4 | - | 9 | TRBV12-3/TRBV12-4 | ASSFGNIQY
TRBJ2-4 | - | 12 | TRBV19 | ASSPTGTGNIQY
TRBJ1-1 | - | 11 | TRBV27 | ASLNRGTTEAF
TRBJ1-5 | few | 12 | TRBV2 | ASSRKAEGQPQH
TRBJ2-3 | - | 12 | TRBV30 | AWSPGWASGTQY
TRBJ2-7 | once | 14 | TRBV3-1/TRBV3-2 | ASSQRSGGLNYEQY
TRBJ2-2 | - | 12 | TRBV29-1 | SVEGWADPGELF
TRBJ2-5 | - | 11 | TRBV6-5 | ASSRGVKETQY
TRBJ1-5 | - | 13 | TRBV10-2 | ASMDSSYSNQPQH
TRBJ1-2 | - | 13 | TRBV12-5 | ASGLGTGRVGGYT
TRBJ1-6 | - | 18 | TRBV2 | ASRGTGNRRGLTYNSPLH
TRBJ1-1 | once | 9 | TRBV25-1 | ASRLDREAF
TRBJ1-1 | - | 11 | TRBV15 | ATSGRVRTEAF
TRBJ1-5 | - | 12 | TRBV4-1 | ASSQDTGPQPQH
TRBJ1-2 | - | 13 | TRBV5-6 | ASSHGSFPNYGYT
TRBJ2-3 | few | 15 | TRBV4-1 | ASSPLGSGGATDTQY
TRBJ1-6 | - | 12 | TRBV10-2 | ASSTSGQGSPLH
TRBJ1-5 | - | 14 | TRBV19 | ASSTSTTGYFQPQH
TRBJ1-2 | - | 11 | TRBV2 | ASRAPAGGGYT
TRBJ1-6 | - | 14 | TRBV7-2 | ASSLAHSRGNSPLH
TRBJ1-1 | - | 11 | TRBV11-3 | ASSLQENTEAF
TRBJ1-2 | - | 12 | TRBV27 | ASSLAGGIYGYT
TRBJ2-3 | - | 13 | TRBV28 | ASSLDSGSTDTQY
TRBJ2-6 | few | 13 | TRBV11-2 | ASSVSSSGANVLT
TRBJ2-1 | - | 13 | TRBV10-1 | ASSDIGISYNEQF
TRBJ1-2 | - | 11 | TRBV29-1 | SVLAQGTYGYT
TRBJ2-7 | - | 10 | TRBV6-5 | ASSRQAYEQY
TRBJ2-5 | - | 11 | TRBV19 | ASSRDREETQY
TRBJ1-2 | - | 15 | TRBV21-1 | ASSKALGWQGHYGYT
TRBJ2-7 | - | 12 | TRBV21-1 | ARDGTAGDHEQY
TRBJ2-5 | few | 12 | TRBV2 | ASGTSGGRGTQY
TRBJ1-2 | - | 15 | TRBV6-1 | ASGAWAGGGDNYGYT
TRBJ2-7 | once | 12 | TRBV2 | ASSDQGAPSEQY
TRBJ2-5 | - | 11 | TRBV29-1 | SAQRGGEETQY
TRBJ2-2 | - | 13 | TRBV7-9 | ASSRGQIGTGELF
TRBJ2-5 | - | 12 | TRBV5-1 | ASSGVRGQETQY
TRBJ2-3 | - | 18 | TRBV2 | ASSEALLLAGGASTDTQY
TRBJ1-1 | - | 12 | TRBV5-6 | ASSLSARSTEAF
TRBJ2-3 | - | 13 | TRBV3-1/TRBV3-2 | ASSQGRRGTDTQY
TRBJ1-5 | - | 12 | TRBV30 | AWSPGRVAQPQH
TRBJ1-2 | - | 14 | TRBV9 | ASSVDRQASNYGYT